Given below is one TCR beta chain in context. These data are taken from a study of blood T cell repertoires in COVID-19. Looking at the study overall: Samples taken during acute and convalescent COVID-19 were collected in the United States, Italy and Spain. T cells, B-cell-depleted T cells, or PBMCs provided the cDNA or gDNA that served as material.

The authors' processing: Reference gene primer amplification gave nucleated cell count estimates. The table came from immunoSEQ multiplex PCR; TCRdb's copy has only in-frame clones and leaves some out. The V and J calls and clone size are taken from that table; D and trimming were inferred from the DNA. The data show 40,000 or so clones, around 87% seen once. Material for sequencing was peripheral blood. This receptor was obtained from a man between 60 and 75 years old with active or convalescent COVID-19.

The CDR3 DNA follows: TGCGCCAGCATGGGTTACCCCCCCACAGGGGGCAGGGAGACCCAGTACTTC. It translates to CASMGYPPTGGRETQYF. This sequence joins TRBV23-1 and TRBJ2-5; 9 bases align to TRBD1. TRBV23-1 is recorded as an ORF, its role being uncertain. V lost 7 bases, J lost 5 bases, and 17 bases stayed unmatched. The CDR3 runs 17 residues.